The 24 T cell receptor beta chains given below trace back to one sample, sequenced in a study of response to subunit inactivated influenza vaccine. TCRdb independently ran MiXCR on the RT-PCR reads; one entry per CDR3 protein. The table lists hundreds of thousands of distinct CDR3 sequences, about a sixth of them singletons. Sequenced here: PBMCs from blood, sampled roughly 12 days after vaccination. The source is a man aged 50 to 60 who received an inactivated influenza vaccine.

This clonotype was detected a few times. The V gene is TRBV7-2, the J gene TRBJ2-1; weak D call: TRBD2 (6 bases). Germline values: CDR1 SGHTA, CDR2 FQGNSA. CDR3 length: 14 residues. The V end was cut by 1 base, the J end by 8 bases, with 12 bases between. The CDR3 reads CASSLVSGLDEQFF. In DNA, the CDR3 is TGTGCCAGCAGCTTAGTCTCGGGACTGGATGAGCAGTTCTTC.

The genes are TRBV11-3 and TRBJ2-7; tentatively, D is TRBD2 (5 bases). The CDR3 loop spans 14 amino acids. With 1 base removed from V and 6 bases from J, the gap between germline ends came to 13 bases. From germline, CDR1 is SGHNT and CDR2 YENEEA. DNA of the CDR3: TGTGCCAGCAGCTTAGGAGCGACTATTGGCGAGCAGTACTTC. Translation gives CASSLGATIGEQYF. The full variable domain, its missing parts supplied by reference TRBV11-3 and TRBJ2-7, is EAGVVQSPRYKIIEKKQPVAFWCNPISGHNTLYWYLQNLGQGPELLIRYENEEAVDDSQLPKDRFSAERLKGVDSTLKIQPAELGDSAVYLCASSLGATIGEQYFGPGTRLTVT.

This clonotype was detected a few times. The chain joins TRBV18 to TRBJ2-7, with D possibly TRBD1 on 6 matching bases. Germline assignment: CDR1 KGHSH and CDR2 LQKENI. V was shortened by 6 bases and J by 4 bases, with 16 bases between the two germline ends. This CDR3 contains 14 residues. CDR3 sequence (DNA): TGTGCCAGCTCCCCCTCTCAGGGGCTATACGAGCAGTACTTC. Its translation: CASSPSQGLYEQYF.

This clonotype was counted at least ten times. The J gene is TRBJ1-2, the V gene TRBV7-2, with no clear D. This CDR3 is built from 12 residues. Between the trimmed V and J ends, which lost 1 base and 4 bases, there was a span of 4 bases. CDR1 is SGHTA and CDR2 is FQGNSA in the germline V gene. The CDR3 is CASSLDSYGYTF. Written as DNA, the CDR3 is TGTGCCAGCAGCTTAGACAGCTATGGCTACACCTTC.

In DNA, the CDR3 is TGCAGCGTCCCTAGAGGGCTCCAAGAGACCCAGTACTTC. It translates to CSVPRGLQETQYF. The chain links TRBV29-1 to TRBJ2-5, with D possibly TRBD2 on 5 matching bases. Germline V gives CDR1 SQVTM, CDR2 ANQGSEA. The CDR3 is 13 amino acids. Trimming took off 6 bases at V and 1 base at J, with 12 bases between the two ends.

The V and J genes are TRBV4-1 and TRBJ2-5, with TRBD2 identical over 7 bases. This CDR3 has 17 amino acids. V lost 3 bases and J lost 3; bases outside the gene matches: 13. The germline V gene encodes CDR1 MGHRA and CDR2 YSYEKL. CDR3 sequence reads: CASSHQALAKKKETQYF. CDR3 DNA: TGCGCCAGCAGCCACCAAGCACTAGCGAAGAAAAAAGAGACCCAGTACTTC.

This clonotype came up many times. CDR3 amino acids: CASSEQGTYNEQFF. DNA of the CDR3: TGTGCCAGCAGTGAGCAGGGCACCTACAATGAGCAGTTCTTC. The genes are TRBV28 and TRBJ2-1, with D maybe TRBD1 (5 bases). CDR1 and CDR2 from the germline V gene are MDHEN and SYDVKM. Trimming took off 5 bases at V and 2 bases at J, with 10 bases between the two ends. CDR3 length: 14 amino acids.

This clonotype was recorded a few times. The V call is TRBV7-2, the J call TRBJ2-2, with D maybe TRBD1 (5 bases). The CDR3 covers 18 residues. From germline, CDR1 is SGHTA and CDR2 FQGNSA. Trimming took off 0 bases at V and 3 bases at J, with 17 bases between the two ends. The CDR3 sequence is CASSLAYLGLTDTGELFF. CDR3 nucleotide sequence: TGTGCCAGCAGCTTAGCGTATTTGGGGCTGACGGACACCGGGGAGCTGTTTTTT.

The V call is TRBV7-9, the J call TRBJ1-4; D ambiguous. Trimming left V 0 bases short and J 4 bases short, with 12 bases between. The length of the CDR3 is 16 residues. CDR1 and CDR2 from the germline V gene are SEHNR and FQNEAQ (reference sequence). For the CDR3, the DNA is TGTGCCAGCAGCTTAGCGTCTGCCGGAAGTAATGAAAAACTGTTTTTT. Translation: CASSLASAGSNEKLFF. Full variable domain (remainder filled in from reference TRBV7-9 and TRBJ1-4): DTGVSQNPRHKITKRGQNVTFRCDPISEHNRLYWYRQTLGQGPEFLTYFQNEAQLEKSRLLSDRFSAERPKGSFSTLEIQRTEQGDSAMYLCASSLASAGSNEKLFFGSGTQLSVL.

V and J are TRBV4-3 and TRBJ1-2; D is possibly TRBD1 (5 bases). CDR1 and CDR2 (germline): LGHNA, YSLEER. The V gene lost 0 bases and the J gene lost 4 bases, with 21 bases spanning the gap. This CDR3 is 18 amino acids long. The CDR3: CASSQDLLRGRRGYGYTF. The CDR3 DNA is TGCGCCAGCAGCCAAGATCTTCTAAGGGGTCGGCGGGGCTATGGCTACACCTTC.

The chain couples TRBV2 to TRBJ2-2; either TRBD1 or TRBD2 may fit D (6 bases each). Germline V CDR1 and CDR2: SNHLY, FYNNEI. V lost 5 bases, J lost 6 bases, and 19 bases lay in between. The CDR3 is 16 residues long. The CDR3 coding sequence is TGTGCCAGCAGTTCCGGGGGCGGTACAGTTTCCGGGGAGCTGTTTTTT. Protein product: CASSSGGGTVSGELFF.

The table lists this clonotype with a few counts. The V call is TRBV5-1, the J call TRBJ2-7; a weak D match, TRBD1 (5 bases). CDR3 length: 16 residues. Between the trimmed V and J ends, which lost 1 base and 0 bases, there was a span of 14 bases. Germline CDR1 is SGHRS and CDR2 is YFSETQ. The chain's CDR3 is CASSLLDSVSSYEQYF. The CDR3 region has the DNA TGCGCCAGCAGCTTGCTTGACAGCGTGAGCTCCTACGAGCAGTACTTC.

This clonotype was counted only a few times. CDR3 region: CASSSYEGGGPGYNEQFF. The CDR3 DNA sequence: TGCGCCAGCAGCTCCTATGAGGGGGGGGGCCCGGGATACAATGAGCAGTTCTTC. The rearrangement uses TRBV5-1 and TRBJ2-1, with a tentative D call TRBD2 (7 bases). The CDR3 length is 18 residues. V was cut by 3 bases and J by 4 bases, with 23 bases left in between. The V gene's germline CDR1 is SGHRS and CDR2 YFSETQ.

This clonotype was seen only a few times. J is TRBJ1-6 and V is TRBV2; the match to TRBD1 covers 7 bases. J gave up 0 bases and V 6 bases, and 2 bases lay outside the gene matches. CDR3 length equals 15 residues. Looked up from germline, CDR1 is SNHLY and CDR2 is FYNNEI. CDR3 bases: TGTGCCAGCAGACAGGGGAGCTCCTATAATTCACCCCTCCACTTT. It encodes CASRQGSSYNSPLHF.

The chain couples TRBV4-1 to TRBJ2-7, with TRBD1 matching over 10 bases. This CDR3 comprises 15 residues. Germline V gives CDR1 MGHRA, CDR2 YSYEKL. The trim removed 4 bases at V and 5 bases at J, leaving 8 bases unmatched. The DNA for the CDR3 is TGCGCCAGCAGCCCCCGACAGGGGGCAAAACACGAGCAGTACTTC. As protein: CASSPRQGAKHEQYF.

This clonotype has only a few counts. The V gene is TRBV6-2 or TRBV6-3, the J gene TRBJ2-3; 9 bases are a match to TRBD2. V lost 2 bases and J lost 2; bases outside the gene matches: 8. The germline V gene has CDR1 MNHEY and CDR2 SVGEGT. This CDR3 is 17 amino acids long. CDR3 protein: CASSYNLRGGSTDTQYF. The CDR3 nucleotides are TGTGCCAGCAGTTACAATTTGCGGGGGGGCTCCACAGATACGCAGTATTTT.

This chain connects TRBV12-3 or TRBV12-4 to TRBJ2-1; 11 bases map to TRBD2. This CDR3 comprises 18 residues. The junction had 8 bases not matched to a gene; V was cut back by 2 bases and J by 2 bases. The CDR3 DNA reads as TGTGCCAGCAGTTTAAACTTGCTAGCGGGGGGACCCTACAATGAGCAGTTCTTC. This encodes CASSLNLLAGGPYNEQFF.

A few counts support this clonotype. The genes are TRBV7-8 and TRBJ1-5, with D possibly being TRBD1 (6 bases). The germline V and J ends were trimmed by 5 bases and 6 bases, with 17 bases remaining between them. The CDR3 totals 15 residues. The germline V gene encodes CDR1 SGHVS and CDR2 FQNEAQ. The CDR3: CASSPLRGGFQPQHF. The CDR3 nucleotides read TGTGCCAGCAGCCCTCTCAGGGGAGGGTTTCAGCCCCAGCATTTT.

At least ten counts were recorded for this clonotype. This chain joins TRBV5-1 and TRBJ2-7; TRBD2 aligns across 9 bases. The junction had 8 bases not matched to a gene; V was cut back by 4 bases and J by 0 bases. CDR1 SGHRS and CDR2 YFSETQ come from the germline V gene. The CDR3 runs to 16 residues. The CDR3 DNA is TGCGCCAGCAGCGGAACACTAGCGGGTTTCTCCTACGAGCAGTACTTC. It encodes CASSGTLAGFSYEQYF. Combining the CDR3 with reference TRBV5-1 and TRBJ2-7 gives the whole variable domain KAGVTQTPRYLIKTRGQQVTLSCSPISGHRSVSWYQQTPGQGLQFLFEYFSETQRNKGNFPGRFSGRQFSNSRSEMNVSTLELGDSALYLCASSGTLAGFSYEQYFGPGTRLTVT.

V and J are TRBV25-1 and TRBJ2-1, with TRBD1 matching over 12 bases. The CDR3 contains 16 residues. The germline CDR1 and CDR2 sequences are MGHDK and SYGVNS. With 7 bases clipped from V and 7 bases from J, the junction kept 11 bases outside the gene matches. CDR3 region: CASTRRGQGARNEQFF. The DNA for the CDR3 is TGTGCCAGCACCCGAAGGGGACAGGGGGCTCGGAATGAGCAGTTCTTC.

This clonotype was detected once. The rearrangement joins TRBV7-2 to TRBJ1-4; 9 bases match TRBD1. Germline CDR1 reads SGHTA; CDR2 reads FQGNSA. The V segment lost 5 bases and the J segment 7 bases; nucleotides outside the gene matches: 8. CDR3 length: 15 residues. In DNA form, the CDR3 reads TGTGCCAGCAGCCTACAGGGGGCGCCCCGTGAAAAACTGTTTTTT. It translates to CASSLQGAPREKLFF.

This sequence joins TRBV4-2 and TRBJ2-3; weak D call: TRBD2 (5 bases). The CDR3 runs to 14 residues. The V end lost 3 bases, the J end lost 12 bases, and 19 bases lay between the germline ends. CDR1 and CDR2 from the germline V gene are LGHNA and YNFKEQ. The CDR3 spells CASSQSDGERSQYF. The CDR3 DNA reads as TGTGCCAGCAGCCAGAGTGATGGGGAGAGATCACAGTATTTT.

This clonotype has just a few counts. The chain recombines TRBV6-2 or TRBV6-3 with TRBJ2-7; TRBD1 is a possible D gene (5 bases). The V end was cut by 5 bases, the J end by 4 bases, with 12 bases between. The germline V gene encodes CDR1 MNHEY and CDR2 SVGEGT. There are 13 residues in the CDR3. The CDR3 loop reads CASSRQSIYEQYF. The CDR3 DNA reads TGTGCCAGCAGTCGACAGAGTATATACGAGCAGTACTTC.

This clonotype was seen more than once but under ten times. The V gene is TRBV12-3 or TRBV12-4, the J gene TRBJ2-5, with D maybe TRBD2 (5 bases). Trimming removed 6 bases from V and 5 bases from J, with 19 bases in between. CDR3 size: 15 residues. For the CDR3, the DNA is TGTGCCAGCAGGATTTCGGACCTAGCTCGTGAGACCCAGTACTTC. Translation gives CASRISDLARETQYF.